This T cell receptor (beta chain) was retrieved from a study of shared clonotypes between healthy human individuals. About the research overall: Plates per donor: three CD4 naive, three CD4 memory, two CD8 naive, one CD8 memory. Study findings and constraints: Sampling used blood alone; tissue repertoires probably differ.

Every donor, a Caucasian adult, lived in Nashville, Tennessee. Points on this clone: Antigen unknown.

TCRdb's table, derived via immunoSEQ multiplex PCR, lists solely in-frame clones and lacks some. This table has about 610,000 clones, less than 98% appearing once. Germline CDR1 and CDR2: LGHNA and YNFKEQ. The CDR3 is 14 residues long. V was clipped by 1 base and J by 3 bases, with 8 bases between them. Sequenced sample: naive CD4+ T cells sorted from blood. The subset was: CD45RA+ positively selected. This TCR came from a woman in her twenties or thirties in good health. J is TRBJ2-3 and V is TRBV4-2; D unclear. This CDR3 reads CASSQAEPTDTQYF. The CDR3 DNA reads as TGTGCCAGCAGCCAAGCAGAGCCTACAGATACGCAGTATTTT.